This is a list of T cell receptor beta chains from one sample in a study of T cells in Graves' hyperthyroidism and ophthalmopathy. TCRdb reprocessed the multiplex PCR reads with MiXCR, giving one entry per CDR3 protein. Here the sample spans hundreds of thousands of distinct CDR3 sequences, just under 45% being singletons. The material sequenced was peripheral blood or thyroid tissue (not recorded which). The receptors shown here come from an adult man with Graves' disease, either hyperthyroidism or ophthalmopathy (not recorded which). The CDR3 runs from the conserved cysteine through the conserved F or W. The D gene is left open where the match is weak. Size is omitted from some rows. Given values are once, few, many or a class for expanded clones.

TRBJ1-1,TRBV29-1,.,.,TGCAGCGCCCCACGGCCAGGGGTGACTGAAGCTTTCTTT,CSAPRPGVTEAFF
TRBJ2-5,TRBV7-8,TRBD2,.,TGTGCCAGCAGCTTAGCGCTCGCGGGAGTCCCCGAGACCCAGTACTTC,CASSLALAGVPETQYF
TRBJ1-1,TRBV5-1,TRBD1,many,TGCGCCAGCAGCTTGGACGGACAGGGCAGGATGAACACTGAAGCTTTCTTT,CASSLDGQGRMNTEAFF
TRBJ1-2,TRBV29-1,.,once,TGCAGCGGGACAATGACAGACACTAACTATGGCTACACCACCTTC,CSGTMTDTNYGYTTF
TRBJ2-7,TRBV20-1,.,few,TGCAGTGCTAGAGCCCTTGGGACCATACCCTACGAGCAGTACTTC,CSARALGTIPYEQYF
TRBJ1-5,TRBV24-1,.,.,TGTGCCACCAGTGCTACCGGGACGCAGCATCAGCCCCAGCATTTT,CATSATGTQHQPQHF
TRBJ1-1,TRBV7-9,.,.,TGTGCCAGCAGCCGACCCGCCCCCACTGAAGCTTTCTTT,CASSRPAPTEAFF
TRBJ1-2,TRBV20-1,.,few,TGCAGTGCTATAGGTTATTGGGGCTACACCTTC,CSAIGYWGYTF
TRBJ2-2,TRBV5-1,.,.,TGCGCCAGCAGCACCAAGGCGGACCGGAACACCGGGGAGCTGTTTTTT,CASSTKADRNTGELFF
TRBJ1-2,TRBV10-3,TRBD1,many,TGTGCCATCTTAGGCTCCGGGACAGGGCATTATGGCTACACCTTC,CAILGSGTGHYGYTF